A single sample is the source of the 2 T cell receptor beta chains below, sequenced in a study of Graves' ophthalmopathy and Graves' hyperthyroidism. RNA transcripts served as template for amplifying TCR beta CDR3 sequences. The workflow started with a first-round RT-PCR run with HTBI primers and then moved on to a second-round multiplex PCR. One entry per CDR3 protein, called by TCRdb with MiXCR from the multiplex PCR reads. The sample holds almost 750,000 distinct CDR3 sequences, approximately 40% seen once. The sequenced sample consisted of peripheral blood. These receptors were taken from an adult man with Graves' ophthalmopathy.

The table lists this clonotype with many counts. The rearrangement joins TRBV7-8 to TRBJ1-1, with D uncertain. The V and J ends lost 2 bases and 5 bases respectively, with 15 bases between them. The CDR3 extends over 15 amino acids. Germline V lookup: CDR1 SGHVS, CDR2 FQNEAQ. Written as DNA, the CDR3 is TGTGCCAGCAGCTTAATGATTAGGTCCATAACTGAAGCTTTCTTT. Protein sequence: CASSLMIRSITEAFF.

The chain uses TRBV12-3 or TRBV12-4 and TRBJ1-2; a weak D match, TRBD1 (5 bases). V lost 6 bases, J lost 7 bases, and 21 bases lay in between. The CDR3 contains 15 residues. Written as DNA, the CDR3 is TGTGCCAGCAGCCTTTTTCAGGGAGCTTTGGGTGGCTACACCTTC. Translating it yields CASSLFQGALGGYTF.